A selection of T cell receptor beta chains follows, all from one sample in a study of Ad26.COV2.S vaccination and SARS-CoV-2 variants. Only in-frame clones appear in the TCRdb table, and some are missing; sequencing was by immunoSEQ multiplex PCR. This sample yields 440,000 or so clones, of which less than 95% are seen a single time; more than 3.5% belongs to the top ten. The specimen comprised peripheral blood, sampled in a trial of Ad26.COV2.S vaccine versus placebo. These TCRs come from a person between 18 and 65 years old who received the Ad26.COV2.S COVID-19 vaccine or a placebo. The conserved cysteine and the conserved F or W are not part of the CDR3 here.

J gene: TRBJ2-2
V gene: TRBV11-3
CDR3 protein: ASSSTGTGTGELF

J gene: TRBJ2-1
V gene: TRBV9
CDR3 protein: ASSPELAYNEQF

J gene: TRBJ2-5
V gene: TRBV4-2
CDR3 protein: ASSQDRQETQY

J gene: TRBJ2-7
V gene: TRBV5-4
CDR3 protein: ASSPQGGAYEQY

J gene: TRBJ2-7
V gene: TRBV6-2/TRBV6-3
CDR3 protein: ASSPWTNEQY

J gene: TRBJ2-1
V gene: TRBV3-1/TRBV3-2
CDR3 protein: ASSQDTGPAGEQF

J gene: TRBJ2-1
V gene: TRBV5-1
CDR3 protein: ASSFRNYEQF

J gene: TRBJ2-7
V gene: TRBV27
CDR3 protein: ASSAKGTGFYEQY

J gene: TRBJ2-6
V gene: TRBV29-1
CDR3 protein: SAGTGVAGANVLT

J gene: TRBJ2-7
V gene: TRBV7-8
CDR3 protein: ASSLGTAYEQY

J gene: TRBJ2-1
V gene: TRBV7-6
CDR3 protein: ASSFSGRVGNEQF

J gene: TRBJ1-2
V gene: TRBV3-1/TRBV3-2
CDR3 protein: ASSQDAGFNT

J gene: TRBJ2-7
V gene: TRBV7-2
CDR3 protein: ASSRRESYEQY

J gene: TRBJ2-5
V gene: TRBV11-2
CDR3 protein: ASSLGEKETQY

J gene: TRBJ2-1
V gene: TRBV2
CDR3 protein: ASRSTGGNEQF

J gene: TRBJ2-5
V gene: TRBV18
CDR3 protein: ASSPPGETQY

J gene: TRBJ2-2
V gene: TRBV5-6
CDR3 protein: ASSSWPRENTGELF

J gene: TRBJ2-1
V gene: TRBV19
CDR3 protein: ASSITWDSNEQF

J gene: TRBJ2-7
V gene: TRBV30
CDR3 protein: AWRKDWGSYEQY

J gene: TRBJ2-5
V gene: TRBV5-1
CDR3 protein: ASSLLLGQRVETQY

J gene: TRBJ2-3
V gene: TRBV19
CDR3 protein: ASSIGGADTQY

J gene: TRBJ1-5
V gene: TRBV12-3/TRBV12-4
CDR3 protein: ASSLNSNQPQH

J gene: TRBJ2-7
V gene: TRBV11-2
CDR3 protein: ASSSSSYEQY

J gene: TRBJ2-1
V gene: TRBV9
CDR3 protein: ASATSGSKEVFEQF

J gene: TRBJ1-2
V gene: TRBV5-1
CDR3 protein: ASTSALPGQGTNYGYT

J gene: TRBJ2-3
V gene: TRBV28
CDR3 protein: ARGGACGGDTDTQY

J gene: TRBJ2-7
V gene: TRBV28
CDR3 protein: ASGVEAQQY

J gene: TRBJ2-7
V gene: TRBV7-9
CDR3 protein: ASSPKGGEQY

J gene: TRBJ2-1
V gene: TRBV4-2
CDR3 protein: ASSQEASGPYNEQF

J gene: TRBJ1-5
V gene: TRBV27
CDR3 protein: ASSYGSNQPQH

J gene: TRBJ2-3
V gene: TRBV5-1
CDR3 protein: ASSRPGTAITDTQY

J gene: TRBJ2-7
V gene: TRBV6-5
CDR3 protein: ASSSGQGYEQY

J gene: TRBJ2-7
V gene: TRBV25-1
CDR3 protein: ASSATGKQY

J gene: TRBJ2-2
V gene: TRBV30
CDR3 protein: AWSILAGTGELF

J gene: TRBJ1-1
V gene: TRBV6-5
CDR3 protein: ASSYSGGTGEAF

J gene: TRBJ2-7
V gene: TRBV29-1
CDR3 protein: SVGGGISTYEQY

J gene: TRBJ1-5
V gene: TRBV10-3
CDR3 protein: AISEPGGNQPQH

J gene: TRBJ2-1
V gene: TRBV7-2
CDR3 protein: ASSLGGPGHEQF

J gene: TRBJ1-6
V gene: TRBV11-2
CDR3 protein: ASSSTPPGKNSPLH

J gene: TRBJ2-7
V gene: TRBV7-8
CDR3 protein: ASSPVFSGSSYEQY

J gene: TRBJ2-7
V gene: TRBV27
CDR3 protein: ASSLDYAYEQY

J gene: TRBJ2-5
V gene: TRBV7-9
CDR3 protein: ASSLVVDADGKTQY

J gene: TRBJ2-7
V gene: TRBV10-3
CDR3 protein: AISDTSVRYEQY

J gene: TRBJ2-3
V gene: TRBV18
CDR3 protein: ASSPSGSSTDTQY

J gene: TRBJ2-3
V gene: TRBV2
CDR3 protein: ASRPGLAGVRDTQY

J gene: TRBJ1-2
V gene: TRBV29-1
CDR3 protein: SVRQGDNYGYT

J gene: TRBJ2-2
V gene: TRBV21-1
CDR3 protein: ASSKDWKRETTGELF

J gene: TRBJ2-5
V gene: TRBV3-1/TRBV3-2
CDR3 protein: ASSQEGGRGETQY

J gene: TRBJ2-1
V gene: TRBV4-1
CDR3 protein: ASSAGQGFNEQF

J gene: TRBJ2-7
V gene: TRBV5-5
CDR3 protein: ASSLRVSLSYEQY

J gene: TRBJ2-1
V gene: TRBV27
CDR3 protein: ASRVGSSYNEQF

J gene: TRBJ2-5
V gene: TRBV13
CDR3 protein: ASSLGLAGGKETQY

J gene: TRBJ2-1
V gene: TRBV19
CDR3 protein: ASSTRARAARDEQF

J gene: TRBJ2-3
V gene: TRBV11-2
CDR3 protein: ASSLGDTQY

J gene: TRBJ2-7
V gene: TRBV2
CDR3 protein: ASGGLGAGGVNEQY

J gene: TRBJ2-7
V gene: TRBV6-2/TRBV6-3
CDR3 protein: ASSTRERGTYEQY

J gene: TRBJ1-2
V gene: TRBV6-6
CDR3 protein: ASSYPGQGGYGYT

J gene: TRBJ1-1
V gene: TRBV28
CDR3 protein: ASSPNTEAF

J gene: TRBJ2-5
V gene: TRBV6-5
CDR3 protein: ASRKQGRETQY